This T cell receptor (beta chain) was observed in a study of T-cell memory formation after mild COVID-19. Study findings and constraints: Among clones contracting day 15 to 85, CD4/CD8 was balanced, whereas later expanders leaned CD4+. Chiefly within CM and EM were the contracting CD4+ clones; CD8+ ones were within EMRA. Pre-infection memory carried some responding clones, suggesting that cross-reactive memory joined.

5'RACE with constant-segment primers built TCRalpha and TCRbeta cDNA libraries with UMIs. TCRdb passed the 5' RACE reads through MiXCR, listing each CDR3 protein once. The data contain fewer than 700,000 distinct CDR3 sequences, roughly 18% of them singletons. In its sample, this clonotype was seen a few times. What it binds is unknown. Germline V gene sequence: CDR1 SGHAT, CDR2 FQDESV (reference sequence). V lost 2 bases and J lost 7, with 18 bases in between. The CDR3 has 15 amino acids. The chain joins TRBV11-1 to TRBJ2-7, with D perhaps matching TRBD2 (6 bases). The receptor was derived from an adult woman who had mild COVID-19 (a few samples of this study predate the infection). Cell type and time point are not known. Material for sequencing was PBMCs or a T cell subset sorted from them (not recorded which). CDR3 in amino acids: CASSLIGSGAGEQYF. CDR3 DNA: TGTGCCAGCAGCTTAATTGGGTCGGGAGCAGGAGAGCAGTACTTC.